Below, 30 T cell receptor beta chains from the same sample are listed, as sequenced in a study of beta chain features in type 1 diabetes. Since all of the isolated RNA was reverse transcribed, expressed TCRB transcripts were what got sequenced. TCRdb's table, derived via immunoSEQ multiplex PCR, lists solely in-frame clones and lacks some. Among about 330,000 clones, roughly 9.6% were seen once, and the ten largest hold over 0.015%. Specimen: naive CD4+ T cells from blood. The receptors shown here come from a woman in her 30s in good health.

This chain joins TRBV6-1 and TRBJ2-5, with 9 bases identical to TRBD1. Trimming at V came to 6 bases and at J to 5 bases, leaving 4 bases not matched to a gene. Germline assignment: CDR1 MNHNS and CDR2 SASEGT. This CDR3 is 13 amino acids long. In DNA, the CDR3 is TGTGCCAGCAGAACAGGGGGCACGGAGACCCAGTACTTC. This gives the protein CASRTGGTETQYF.

Comments on this clone: Other DNA sequences in this specimen translate into the identical CDR3. The rearrangement links TRBV9 to TRBJ2-3; 10 nucleotides line up with TRBD2. CDR1 and CDR2 from the germline V gene are SGDLS and YYNGEE. The CDR3 sequence is 15 residues long. Trimming cost V 3 bases and J 0 bases; bases outside gene matches: 1. CDR3 in DNA: TGTGCCAGCAGCGCGACTAGCGGGAGCACAGATACGCAGTATTTT. This sequence encodes CASSATSGSTDTQYF.

This clone was observed a handful of times. The V call is TRBV4-1, the J call TRBJ2-7; D is perhaps TRBD1 (6 bases). Trimming left V 1 base short and J 2 bases short, with 15 bases between. The CDR3 loop spans 16 amino acids. CDR1 and CDR2 from the germline V gene are MGHRA and YSYEKL. Here the CDR3 reads CASSQGSTGITYEQYF. Written as DNA, the CDR3 is TGCGCCAGCAGCCAAGGTTCGACAGGAATAACCTACGAGCAGTACTTC.

The chain carries TRBV28 and TRBJ2-2; D may be TRBD1 (6 bases). Germline CDR1 MDHEN, CDR2 SYDVKM. The CDR3 consists of 16 residues. V was clipped by 8 bases and J by 6 bases, with 22 bases between them. The CDR3 loop is CASLTPGALAPGELFF. CDR3 in DNA: TGTGCCAGCTTGACGCCAGGGGCTCTCGCCCCCGGGGAGCTGTTTTTT.

This clone showed up many times. The chain uses TRBV23-1 and TRBJ2-5; no clear D gene. TRBV23-1 is flagged as an ORF with uncertain function. V lost 11 bases and J 2 bases, leaving 12 bases between the germline ends. The CDR3 extends over 12 amino acids. CDR3: CAFRFGQETQYF. The CDR3 bases are TGCGCCTTCAGGTTTGGACAAGAGACCCAGTACTTC.

This clone has only a few counts. The DNA for the CDR3 is TGTGCCAGCTCACCAGGACTAGCGGGAGCGGGTGAGCAGTTCTTC. Translating it yields CASSPGLAGAGEQFF. The chain employs TRBV18 and TRBJ2-1; 13 bases fit TRBD2. There are 15 residues in the CDR3. The J segment lost 9 bases and the V segment lost 2 bases, leaving 4 bases of the junction unmatched. Germline assignment: CDR1 KGHSH and CDR2 LQKENI.

This clone appeared a few times. V is TRBV4-1 and J is TRBJ1-2, with D perhaps TRBD1 (6 bases). Trimming shortened V by 1 base and J by 2 bases, and 11 bases separated the two germline ends. Germline assignment: CDR1 MGHRA and CDR2 YSYEKL. CDR3 length: 15 residues. CDR3 sequence: CASSQAQQGNYGYTF. The CDR3, as DNA: TGCGCCAGCAGCCAAGCCCAACAGGGAAACTATGGCTACACCTTC.

This clone has a handful of counts. The gene calls are TRBV7-2 and TRBJ2-7; D might be TRBD2 (6 bases). Germline V gene data show CDR1 as SGHTA and CDR2 as FQGNSA. Trimming removed 8 bases from V and 0 bases from J, with 23 bases in between. This CDR3 is built from 17 residues. The CDR3 here is CASQPQWWGEDSYEQYF. Written as DNA, the CDR3 is TGTGCCAGCCAGCCACAATGGTGGGGGGAGGACTCCTACGAGCAGTACTTC.

The V and J genes are TRBV4-3 and TRBJ2-1, with 9 nucleotides matching TRBD2. The CDR3 loop spans 14 amino acids. CDR1 LGHNA and CDR2 YSLEER come from the germline V gene. V dropped 6 bases and J dropped 4; count of bases not matched to a gene: 4. CDR3 loop: CASSRLAEYNEQFF. The CDR3 bases are TGCGCCAGCAGTAGACTAGCGGAATACAATGAGCAGTTCTTC.

V gene TRBV5-4 combines with J gene TRBJ1-2, with 7 bases lining up with TRBD1. Trimming at V came to 4 bases and at J to 8 bases, leaving 8 bases not matched to a gene. Per the germline V gene, CDR1 is SGHNT and CDR2 is YYREEE (reference sequence). CDR3 length: 13 residues. The CDR3 DNA is TGTGCCAGCAGCCTACGCACAGGGGTCGGCTACACCTTC. Protein product: CASSLRTGVGYTF.

The chain links TRBV28 to TRBJ2-7; 7 bases agree with TRBD1. The germline CDR1 and CDR2 sequences are MDHEN and SYDVKM. The CDR3 extends over 15 amino acids. Losses at the gene ends were 5 bases for V and 2 bases for J; bases not matched to a gene: 9. The CDR3 region is CASSATGVGTYEQYF. In nucleotides, the CDR3 is TGTGCCAGCAGTGCCACAGGGGTTGGGACCTACGAGCAGTACTTC.

The chain carries TRBV5-1 and TRBJ2-1; D not certain. With 4 bases removed from V and 4 bases from J, the gap between germline ends came to 15 bases. This CDR3 region has 15 residues. CDR1 SGHRS and CDR2 YFSETQ come from the germline V gene. CDR3 coding DNA: TGCGCCAGCAGCACCGGTGCTTTACTTTACAATGAGCAGTTCTTC. It codes for CASSTGALLYNEQFF.

This chain uses TRBV6-5 with TRBJ1-5, with D unclear. The CDR3 sequence is 14 residues long. V lost 2 bases to trimming and J lost 7 bases, with 12 bases between them. The V gene's germline CDR1 is MNHEY and CDR2 SVGAGI. CDR3 region: CASSYDALQQPQHF. DNA for the CDR3: TGTGCCAGCAGTTACGATGCACTACAACAGCCCCAGCATTTT.

This clone turned up a few times. J is TRBJ2-3 and V is TRBV7-3, with 7 bases lining up with TRBD2. Trimming at V came to 3 bases and at J to 6 bases, leaving 3 bases not matched to a gene. This CDR3 has 13 amino acids. Germline-derived CDR1 and CDR2 are SGHTA and FQGTGA. CDR3 amino acids: CASSFAGVDTQYF. DNA for the CDR3: TGTGCCAGCAGCTTTGCGGGAGTGGATACGCAGTATTTT. Drawing the rest from reference TRBV7-3 and TRBJ2-3, the complete variable domain is GAGVSQTPSNKVTEKGKYVELRCDPISGHTALYWYRQSLGQGPEFLIYFQGTGAADDSGLPNDRFFAVRPEGSVSTLKIQRTERGDSAVYLCASSFAGVDTQYFGPGTRLTVL.

This clone has just a few counts. The chain carries TRBV19 and TRBJ1-5; TRBD1 aligns across 11 bases. CDR3 size: 15 residues. Germline CDR1 is LNHDA and CDR2 is SQIVND (reference sequence). V dropped 3 bases and J dropped 9; count of bases not matched to a gene: 7. CDR3 coding DNA: TGTGCCAGTAGTATTCCGGGACAGGGGGTTTGGCCCCAGCATTTT. This encodes CASSIPGQGVWPQHF.

This chain links TRBV19 with TRBJ2-1, with TRBD2 as a possible D gene (6 bases). This CDR3 comprises 12 residues. The germline gives CDR1 LNHDA, CDR2 SQIVND (reference sequence). V lost 5 bases and J 12 bases, leaving 14 bases between the germline ends. CDR3 DNA sequence: TGTGCCAGTAGTGCGGGACCCACGAGGCAGTTCTTC. Protein product: CASSAGPTRQFF.

This clone showed up just a few times. The identical CDR3 is also encoded by other nucleotide sequences in the sample. The chain recombines TRBV5-1 with TRBJ2-5; 8 bases align to TRBD1. V dropped 4 bases and J dropped 5; count of bases not matched to a gene: 7. This CDR3 has 14 amino acids. CDR1 and CDR2 (germline): SGHRS, YFSETQ. The CDR3 sequence: CASSTGQGGETQYF. DNA of the CDR3: TGCGCCAGCAGCACCGGACAGGGCGGTGAGACCCAGTACTTC.

V usage is TRBV7-9 and J usage is TRBJ1-2; the match to TRBD1 covers 8 bases. This CDR3 has 16 amino acids. Germline V lookup: CDR1 SEHNR, CDR2 FQNEAQ (reference sequence). V was clipped by 3 bases and J by 2 bases; unmatched bases: 8. The CDR3 bases are TGTGCCAGCAGCTTCACCGGGACAGGTTGGAACTATGGCTACACCTTC. It translates to CASSFTGTGWNYGYTF. The complete variable domain, with remaining parts taken from reference TRBV7-9 and TRBJ1-2, reads DTGVSQNPRHKITKRGQNVTFRCDPISEHNRLYWYRQTLGQGPEFLTYFQNEAQLEKSRLLSDRFSAERPKGSFSTLEIQRTEQGDSAMYLCASSFTGTGWNYGYTFGSGTRLTVV.

This clone came up once. The chain recombines TRBV18 with TRBJ2-3, with 10 positions matching TRBD2. The CDR3 sequence is 18 residues long. Germline loops: CDR1 KGHSH, CDR2 LQKENI. J gave up 3 bases and V 2 bases, and 11 bases lay outside the gene matches. CDR3 in amino acids: CASSPIAASGSYTDTQYF. DNA for the CDR3: TGTGCCAGCTCACCAATTGCGGCTAGCGGGAGTTATACAGATACGCAGTATTTT.

This rearrangement joins TRBV11-2 to TRBJ2-2, with 7 nucleotides matching TRBD1. Germline CDR1 SGHAT, CDR2 FQNNGV. The J segment lost 0 bases and the V segment lost 2 bases, leaving 0 bases of the junction unmatched. This CDR3 comprises 15 residues. The chain's CDR3 is CASSLQGANTGELFF. CDR3 DNA sequence: TGTGCCAGCAGCTTACAGGGGGCGAACACCGGGGAGCTGTTTTTT.

The chain has TRBV18 and TRBJ2-7; D is perhaps TRBD1 (6 bases). Looked up from germline, CDR1 is KGHSH and CDR2 is LQKENI. The CDR3 runs to 13 residues. Trimming removed 6 bases at V and 0 bases at J, with 9 bases between. As DNA, the CDR3 is TGTGCCAGCTCCCGGACAGACTCCTACGAGCAGTACTTC. Amino acids: CASSRTDSYEQYF.

The J gene is TRBJ2-7, the V gene TRBV4-2; D is possibly TRBD1 (6 bases). Germline CDR1 reads LGHNA; CDR2 reads YNFKEQ. The CDR3 is 19 residues long. The ends were cut back, 1 base at V and 1 base at J, with 23 bases in the middle. The CDR3 nucleotides read TGTGCCAGCAGCCAAGGGGCCCAGGGGAGTGGAACGACTTCCTACGAGCAGTACTTC. Translated, it gives CASSQGAQGSGTTSYEQYF.

This clone was counted between two and nine times. The chain combines TRBV10-3 with TRBJ2-2; D is unclear. The CDR3 is 14 amino acids. Germline CDR1 and CDR2: ENHRY and SYGVKD. CDR3 nucleotide sequence: TGTTATAGCCGACCGGCGATGAACACCGGGGAGCTGTTTTTT. It is translated as CYSRPAMNTGELFF.

The table lists this clone with a few counts. This chain uses TRBV18 with TRBJ2-3; 9 bases are shared with TRBD1. This CDR3 region has 15 residues. Germline CDR1 KGHSH, CDR2 LQKENI. V lost 4 bases and J lost 0; bases outside the gene matches: 2. The CDR3 DNA follows: TGTGCCAGCTCACGGGACAGGGATAGCACAGATACGCAGTATTTT. This codes for CASSRDRDSTDTQYF.

Only a few counts were recorded for this clone. This chain joins TRBV5-1 and TRBJ2-3, with TRBD1 identical over 9 bases. J lost 1 base, V lost 6 bases, and 12 bases had no gene match. The CDR3 is 17 amino acids. Germline V lookup: CDR1 SGHRS, CDR2 YFSETQ. The CDR3 loop reads CASTPILQGAGTDTQYF. In DNA, the CDR3 is TGCGCCAGCACACCAATCTTACAGGGGGCTGGCACAGATACGCAGTATTTT.

Only a few counts were recorded for this clone. The chain links TRBV5-1 to TRBJ2-3; TRBD2 aligns across 9 bases. The CDR3 totals 17 residues. The germline V gene has CDR1 SGHRS and CDR2 YFSETQ. The J segment lost 6 bases and the V segment lost 0 bases, leaving 11 bases of the junction unmatched. CDR3 residues: CASSLGTLAGMFDTQYF. CDR3 DNA: TGCGCCAGCAGCTTGGGCACGCTAGCGGGAATGTTTGATACGCAGTATTTT.

The chain joins TRBV27 to TRBJ1-2; D is possibly TRBD1 (6 bases). The germline V gene has CDR1 MNHEY and CDR2 SMNVEV (reference sequence). V shed 6 bases and J shed 7 bases, with 18 bases lying between them. The CDR3 length is 14 residues. The CDR3 DNA reads as TGTGCCAGCAGCACATTCCAGGGAGGGGGTGGCTACACCTTC. This translates into CASSTFQGGGGYTF.

This clone was found a few times. The chain joins TRBV5-5 to TRBJ2-7, with D tentatively TRBD2 (5 bases). The CDR3 is 17 residues long. The germline V and J ends were trimmed by 4 bases and 9 bases, with 29 bases remaining between them. Germline CDR1 SGHKS, CDR2 YYEKEE (reference sequence). This CDR3 reads CASSPPIRGRRPSAQYF. The DNA for the CDR3 is TGTGCCAGCAGCCCGCCAATCAGAGGGCGGCGGCCCTCCGCGCAGTACTTC.

CDR3 in amino acids: CASSLTGNSYEQYF. The CDR3 DNA sequence: TGTGCCAGCAGCCTGACAGGGAACTCCTACGAGCAGTACTTC. The chain employs TRBV5-8 and TRBJ2-7, with TRBD1 matching over 7 bases. Looked up from germline, CDR1 is SGHTS and CDR2 is YDEGEE. With 4 bases clipped from V and 0 bases from J, the junction kept 4 bases outside the gene matches. This CDR3 comprises 14 residues.

In its sample, this clone was seen a few times. The J gene is TRBJ1-2, the V gene TRBV7-2; unclear D gene. V lost 0 bases and J 3 bases, leaving 8 bases between the germline ends. There are 14 residues in the CDR3. Germline lookup yields CDR1 SGHTA and CDR2 FQGNSA. The CDR3: CASSLAASDYGYTF. Written as DNA, the CDR3 is TGTGCCAGCAGCTTAGCCGCCAGCGACTATGGCTACACCTTC.